This T cell receptor (beta chain) was retrieved from a study of T-cell reconstitution after alpha-beta-depleted transplantation in children. This clonotype was counted at least ten times. Preparation of the TCRbeta library used unique molecular identifiers. TCRdb independently ran MiXCR on the PCR reads; one entry per CDR3 protein. This table has 640,000 or so distinct CDR3 sequences, 16% appearing once. Sequenced here: PBMCs from the stem cell graft donor, sampled from the stem cell graft. The TCR was taken from a human donor who donated a stem cell graft to a child with acute myeloid leukemia.

The CDR3 is CASSLIGGLQETQYF. The CDR3 DNA reads as TGTGCCAGCAGCTTAATCGGGGGTCTGCAAGAGACCCAGTACTTC. The chain recombines TRBV7-3 with TRBJ2-5; weak D call: TRBD2 (6 bases). The CDR3 contains 15 residues. V was cut by 1 base and J by 2 bases, with 11 bases left in between. CDR1 SGHTA and CDR2 FQGTGA come from the germline V gene.